The sequence of this T cell receptor (beta chain) was determined in a study of post-analysis software for immune sequencing data. General study findings and limits: TRBV segments more frequent in patients than in controls numbered a few and included TRBV5-6, TRBV5-1 and TRBV20-1.

As concerns this clonotype: Antigen: not known.

The V and J ends lost 2 bases and 7 bases, in that order; junction bases with no gene match: 12. Germline loops: CDR1 LGHNA, CDR2 YNFKEQ. The CDR3 runs 17 residues. Built from TCR beta cDNA, the libraries had unique molecular identifiers in them. TCRdb used MiXCR to reprocess the PCR reads, holding one entry per CDR3 protein. Of more than 450,000 distinct CDR3 sequences in the sample, 44% were seen once. The receptor comes from a girl under 18 with multiple sclerosis. V usage is TRBV4-2 and J usage is TRBJ2-1; 9 bases map to TRBD2. Sequenced input: blood. The DNA for the CDR3 is TGTGCCAGCAGCCAAAGTGGGCTAGCGGGGACGGGGAATGAGCAGTTCTTC. It encodes CASSQSGLAGTGNEQFF.